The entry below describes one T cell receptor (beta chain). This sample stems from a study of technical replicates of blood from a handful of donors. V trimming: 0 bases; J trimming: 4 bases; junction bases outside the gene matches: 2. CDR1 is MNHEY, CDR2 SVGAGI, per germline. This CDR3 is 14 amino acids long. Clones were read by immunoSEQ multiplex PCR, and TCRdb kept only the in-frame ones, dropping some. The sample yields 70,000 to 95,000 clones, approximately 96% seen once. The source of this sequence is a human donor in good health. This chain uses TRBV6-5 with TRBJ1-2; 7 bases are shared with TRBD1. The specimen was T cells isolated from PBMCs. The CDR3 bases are TGTGCCAGCAGTTACTCTGGGACAGCCTATGGCTACACCTTC. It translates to CASSYSGTAYGYTF.